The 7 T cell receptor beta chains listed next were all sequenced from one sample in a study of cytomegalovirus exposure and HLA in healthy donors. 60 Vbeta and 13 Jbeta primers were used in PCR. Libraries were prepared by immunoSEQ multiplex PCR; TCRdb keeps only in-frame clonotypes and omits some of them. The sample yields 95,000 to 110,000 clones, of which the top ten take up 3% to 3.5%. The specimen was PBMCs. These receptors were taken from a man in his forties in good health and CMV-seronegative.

The CDR3 region has the DNA TGCGCCAGCAGCCCCCGGGGGGCGAGCACAGATACGCAGTATTTT. It encodes CASSPRGASTDTQYF. The rearrangement links TRBV5-1 to TRBJ2-3; tentative D call: TRBD2 (7 bases). Germline CDR1 and CDR2: SGHRS and YFSETQ. This CDR3 has 15 amino acids. V gave up 4 bases and J gave up 0 bases, with 12 bases separating them.

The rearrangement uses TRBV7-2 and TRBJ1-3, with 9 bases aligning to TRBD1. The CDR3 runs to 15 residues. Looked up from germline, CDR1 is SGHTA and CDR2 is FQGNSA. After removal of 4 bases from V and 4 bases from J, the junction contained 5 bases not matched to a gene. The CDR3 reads CASSSGTGYGNTIYF. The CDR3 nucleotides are TGTGCCAGCAGCTCAGGGACAGGGTACGGAAACACCATATATTTT.

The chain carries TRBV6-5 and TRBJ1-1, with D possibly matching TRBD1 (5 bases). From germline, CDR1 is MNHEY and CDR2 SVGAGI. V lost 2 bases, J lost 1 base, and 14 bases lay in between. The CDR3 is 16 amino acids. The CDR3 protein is CASSYIFAGRNTEAFF. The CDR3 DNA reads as TGTGCCAGCAGTTACATTTTTGCGGGGCGGAACACTGAAGCTTTCTTT.

Here the CDR3 reads CASSPRQNYEQYF. In nucleotides, the CDR3 is TGTGCCAGCAGCCCGAGGCAGAACTACGAGCAGTACTTC. The genes are TRBV7-6 and TRBJ2-7, with D uncertain. Germline CDR1 SGHVS, CDR2 FNYEAQ. The V gene lost 5 bases and the J gene lost 3 bases, with 11 bases spanning the gap. This CDR3 contains 13 residues.

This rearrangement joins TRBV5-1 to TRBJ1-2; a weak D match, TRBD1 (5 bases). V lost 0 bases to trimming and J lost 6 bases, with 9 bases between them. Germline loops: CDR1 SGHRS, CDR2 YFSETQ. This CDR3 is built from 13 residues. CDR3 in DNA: TGCGCCAGCAGCTTGGCAGGGAGGGATGGCTACACCTTC. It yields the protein CASSLAGRDGYTF.

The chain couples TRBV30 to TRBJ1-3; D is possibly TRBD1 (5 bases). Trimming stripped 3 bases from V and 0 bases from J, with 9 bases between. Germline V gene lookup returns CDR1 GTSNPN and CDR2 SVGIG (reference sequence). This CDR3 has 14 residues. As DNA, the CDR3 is TGTGCCTGGAGGGACACCCACTCTGGAAACACCATATATTTT. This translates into CAWRDTHSGNTIYF.

CDR3 bases: TGTGCCATCAGCGTGGGACTAGCGGGAGAGACCCAGTACTTC. It translates to CAISVGLAGETQYF. The rearrangement joins TRBV10-3 to TRBJ2-5; TRBD2 agrees at 12 bases. There are 14 residues in the CDR3. Germline V gives CDR1 ENHRY, CDR2 SYGVKD. The ends lost 6 bases at V and 4 bases at J; junction bases unmatched: 3.